The clone carrying this T cell receptor beta chain was detected only a few times. What it binds is not known. Isolated RNA was reverse transcribed in full, so expressed TCRB transcripts were sequenced. TCRdb's table, derived via immunoSEQ multiplex PCR, lists solely in-frame clones and lacks some. The sample holds about 210,000 clones, 11% seen once. The CDR3 length is 12 residues. Trimming stripped 3 bases from V and 3 bases from J, with 5 bases between. CDR1 is KGHSH and CDR2 is LQKENI in the germline V gene. This specimen comes from a study of beta chain features in type 1 diabetes. Study in general: Healthy donors and patients had similar age, gender and cell yields. Examined across all samples were 90 million to 130 million sorted cells.

Study findings and constraints: Fewer junction insertions and more nucleotide deletions appeared in type 1 diabetes patients. Since sequencing was performed on cDNA, cells with high TCR expression could be over-represented.

The TCR sequence derives from a man younger than 35 in good health. The rearrangement uses TRBV18 and TRBJ1-2, with a tentative D call TRBD1 (5 bases). Input material: central memory CD4+ T cells from blood. Written as DNA, the CDR3 is TGTGCCAGCTCACCGACAGACTATGGCTACACCTTC. Residues: CASSPTDYGYTF.